A single T cell receptor beta chain is shown here with its context. Its antigen is undetermined. These data belong to a study of T cell responses to AZD1222 COVID-19 vaccine. Broader study findings: Two AZD1222 administrations were followed by greater Spike-specific TCR breadth and depth. Clonal diversity was possibly underestimated, and white British individuals and females predominated among donors. Spike as a whole was targeted by vaccine-associated CD4 TCRs, dominant at 160-218 and 743-854. Unmutated variant regions reportedly attract nearly half of all spike-specific TCRs.

Sequenced by immunoSEQ multiplex PCR; TCRdb stores in-frame clones only, minus some. This table has some 86,000 clones, approximately 82% appearing once. The CDR3 runs to 14 residues. The V gene's germline CDR1 is MDHEN and CDR2 SYDVKM. The germline V and J ends were trimmed by 10 bases and 2 bases, with 15 bases remaining between them. The clonotype comes from an adult in good health. The sample consisted of peripheral blood, taken on day 0 of AZD1222 vaccination. This sequence joins TRBV28 and TRBJ1-5; a possible D gene is TRBD1 (5 bases). The CDR3 sequence: CATGRVRGNQPQHF. The CDR3 region has the DNA TGTGCCACCGGAAGGGTCAGGGGCAATCAGCCCCAGCATTTT.